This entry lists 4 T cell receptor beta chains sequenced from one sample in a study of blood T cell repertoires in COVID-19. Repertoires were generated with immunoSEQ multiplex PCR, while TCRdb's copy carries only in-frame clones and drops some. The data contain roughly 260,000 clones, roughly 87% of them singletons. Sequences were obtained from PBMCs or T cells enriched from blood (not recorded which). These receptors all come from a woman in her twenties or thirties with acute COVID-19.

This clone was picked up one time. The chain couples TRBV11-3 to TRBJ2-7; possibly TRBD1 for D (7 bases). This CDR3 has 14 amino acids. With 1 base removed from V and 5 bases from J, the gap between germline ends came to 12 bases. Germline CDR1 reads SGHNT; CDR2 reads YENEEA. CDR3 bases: TGTGCCAGCAGCTTAGCTGGCAGGGGGGACGAGCAGTACTTC. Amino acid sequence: CASSLAGRGDEQYF.

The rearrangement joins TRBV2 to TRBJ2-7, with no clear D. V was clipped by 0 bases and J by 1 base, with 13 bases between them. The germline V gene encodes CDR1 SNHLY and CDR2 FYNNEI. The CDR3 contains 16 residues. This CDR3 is CASSEAIRSFSYEQYF. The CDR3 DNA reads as TGTGCCAGCAGTGAAGCCATCCGGTCCTTTTCCTACGAGCAGTACTTC.

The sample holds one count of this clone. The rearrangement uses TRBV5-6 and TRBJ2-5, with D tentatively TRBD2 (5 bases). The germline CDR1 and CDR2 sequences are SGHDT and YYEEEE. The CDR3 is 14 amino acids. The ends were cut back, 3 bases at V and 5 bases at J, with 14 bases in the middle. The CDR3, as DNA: TGTGCCAGCAGCTCCTATAGCTCGGGGGAGACCCAGTACTTC. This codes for CASSSYSSGETQYF.

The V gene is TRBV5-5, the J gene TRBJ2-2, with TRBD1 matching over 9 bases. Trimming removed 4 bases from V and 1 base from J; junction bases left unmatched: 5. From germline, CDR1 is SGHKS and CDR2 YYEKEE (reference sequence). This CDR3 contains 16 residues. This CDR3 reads CASSKGQGMNTGELFF. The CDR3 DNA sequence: TGTGCCAGCAGCAAGGGACAGGGTATGAACACCGGGGAGCTGTTTTTT.